The count of the clone carrying this TCR beta chain is one. Other DNA sequences within the sample encode an identical CDR3. Deep was the level used in running the assay. Generated by immunoSEQ multiplex PCR, the TCRdb table keeps only in-frame clones and is missing some. The table includes approximately 2,300,000 clones, 80% to 95% detected once. The CDR3 sequence is 13 residues long. The V and J ends lost 3 bases and 0 bases respectively, with 8 bases between them. CDR1 is SQVTM, CDR2 ANQGSEA, per germline. Into CD45RA+ naive and CD45RA-negative memory subsets, the CD4+ cells were split. This record comes from a study of shared clonotypes between healthy human individuals. Background on the study: Used for every donor were three CD4 naive, three CD4 memory, two CD8 naive and one CD8 memory plate.

This chain links TRBV29-1 with TRBJ1-1; D is undetermined. The sample was naive CD4+ T cells from PBMCs. Subset indicated: CD45RA+ positively selected. The receptor was derived from a young man in good health. Some clones in this sample may be carry-over from other donors' samples. The CDR3 protein is CSVDGSMNTEAFF. Here the CDR3 DNA reads TGCAGCGTTGACGGGAGTATGAACACTGAAGCTTTCTTT. Full variable domain (outside the CDR3, taken from reference TRBV29-1 and TRBJ1-1): SAVISQKPSRDICQRGTSLTIQCQVDSQVTMMFWYRQQPGQSLTLIATANQGSEATYESGFVIDKFPISRPNLTFSTLTVSNMSPEDSSIYLCSVDGSMNTEAFFGQGTRLTVV.